One sample yielded the 25 T cell receptor beta chains listed below, sequenced in a study of technical replicates of blood from a handful of donors. TCRdb's copy holds only in-frame clones and misses some; the assay was immunoSEQ multiplex PCR. The data show tens of thousands of clones, roughly 90% seen once. Material for sequencing was T cells isolated from PBMCs. Source of these receptors: a human donor in good health.

This sequence joins TRBV7-2 and TRBJ2-2; D is possibly TRBD1 (6 bases). Deletions cut 5 bases from V and 6 bases from J, with 10 bases between. This CDR3 is 13 amino acids long. The germline V gene has CDR1 SGHTA and CDR2 FQGNSA. The CDR3 DNA sequence: TGTGCCAGCAGCCGGAGGACAGCCGGGGAGCTGTTTTTT. Its protein is CASSRRTAGELFF.

The chain recombines TRBV5-1 with TRBJ2-3; D possibly corresponds to TRBD2 (6 bases). V gave up 1 base and J gave up 0 bases, with 9 bases separating them. Germline assignment: CDR1 SGHRS and CDR2 YFSETQ. CDR3 length: 15 residues. The CDR3 nucleotides are TGCGCCAGCAGCTTGCTGGGACTTAGCACAGATACGCAGTATTTT. Its translation: CASSLLGLSTDTQYF.

CDR3 in amino acids: CASSARDYSYEQYF. The CDR3 nucleotides read TGTGCCAGCAGCGCGAGGGACTATTCCTACGAGCAGTACTTC. The genes are TRBV7-8 and TRBJ2-7, with TRBD2 identical over 7 bases. The germline V gene has CDR1 SGHVS and CDR2 FQNEAQ. Losses at the gene ends were 5 bases for V and 1 base for J; bases not matched to a gene: 5. The CDR3 covers 14 residues.

The chain employs TRBV6-5 and TRBJ2-5, with TRBD2 matching over 9 bases. Germline V gives CDR1 MNHEY, CDR2 SVGAGI. CDR3 length: 15 residues. Trimming took 6 bases from V and 2 from J; bases not matched to a gene: 7. CDR3 in amino acids: CASSPGTSLQETQYF. The CDR3 nucleotides are TGTGCCAGCAGCCCCGGGACTAGCTTACAAGAGACCCAGTACTTC.

This clone showed up just once. The chain recombines TRBV9 with TRBJ2-1, with 7 bases identical to TRBD2. This CDR3 has 14 residues. Germline CDR1 reads SGDLS; CDR2 reads YYNGEE. V shed 6 bases, J shed 3 bases, and the junction held 6 bases outside the gene matches. The CDR3 reads CASTGGGVYNEQFF. The DNA for the CDR3 is TGTGCCAGCACGGGGGGAGGGGTCTACAATGAGCAGTTCTTC. The variable domain in full, with the rest retrieved from reference TRBV9 and TRBJ2-1, is DSGVTQTPKHLITATGQRVTLRCSPRSGDLSVYWYQQSLDQGLQFLIQYYNGEERAKGNILERFSAQQFPDLHSELNLSSLELGDSALYFCASTGGGVYNEQFFGPGTRLTVL.

This chain joins TRBV4-1 and TRBJ2-5; D possibly corresponds to TRBD1 (6 bases). Per germline, CDR1 MGHRA and CDR2 YSYEKL. V shed 0 bases and J shed 1 base, with 6 bases lying between them. This CDR3 contains 14 residues. CDR3 in amino acids: CASSQEGAQETQYF. The CDR3 nucleotides read TGCGCCAGCAGCCAAGAGGGGGCCCAAGAGACCCAGTACTTC.

V usage is TRBV19 and J usage is TRBJ1-1, with D possibly matching TRBD1 (6 bases). Germline V gives CDR1 LNHDA, CDR2 SQIVND (reference sequence). The CDR3 spans 13 residues. The ends were cut back, 7 bases at V and 3 bases at J, with 12 bases in the middle. CDR3: CASNRVHDTEAFF. The CDR3 nucleotides read TGTGCCAGTAACAGGGTTCACGACACTGAAGCTTTCTTT.

This clone has a single count. The chain carries TRBV4-2 and TRBJ1-4, with 10 bases identical to TRBD1. Germline-derived CDR1 and CDR2 are LGHNA and YNFKEQ. After removal of 0 bases from V and 7 bases from J, the junction contained 5 bases not matched to a gene. The CDR3 covers 16 residues. As DNA, the CDR3 is TGTGCCAGCAGCCAAGATCGGGACAGGGGCGGTGAAAAACTGTTTTTT. Encoded protein: CASSQDRDRGGEKLFF.

The sample holds one count of this clone. This rearrangement joins TRBV19 to TRBJ1-3; TRBD1 matches 7 bases. The CDR3 is made up of 14 amino acids. Germline CDR1 reads LNHDA; CDR2 reads SQIVND (reference sequence). J gave up 6 bases and V 10 bases, and 12 bases lay outside the gene matches. Here the CDR3 DNA reads TGTGCCACCCGACAGGGAAGGCAAATAAACACCATATATTTT. Encoded protein: CATRQGRQINTIYF.

V gene TRBV25-1 combines with J gene TRBJ2-2; TRBD1 aligns across 9 bases. The germline gives CDR1 MGHDK, CDR2 SYGVNS. The CDR3 runs 16 residues. With 3 bases clipped from V and 4 bases from J, the junction kept 6 bases outside the gene matches. The CDR3 loop is CASSDIGQGSTGELFF. DNA of the CDR3: TGTGCCAGCAGTGATATAGGACAGGGGAGCACCGGGGAGCTGTTTTTT.

The J gene is TRBJ1-5, the V gene TRBV23-1; 12 nucleotides line up with TRBD1. TRBV23-1 is noted as an ORF with a role that remains uncertain. The CDR3 totals 14 residues. V lost 9 bases to trimming and J lost 4 bases; unmatched junction nucleotides: 4. CDR3 DNA sequence: TGCGCCAGTGGGGACAGGGGGCGGAATCAGCCCCAGCATTTT. Its protein product is CASGDRGRNQPQHF.

The chain recombines TRBV27 with TRBJ2-1; 9 bases line up with TRBD1. The junction had 7 bases not matched to a gene; V was cut back by 8 bases and J by 8 bases. This CDR3 is built from 13 residues. Germline CDR1 reads MNHEY; CDR2 reads SMNVEV (reference sequence). In DNA form, the CDR3 reads TGTGCCAGCTCCTGGACAGGGGAACATGAGCAGTTCTTC. Translating it yields CASSWTGEHEQFF.

This chain links TRBV27 with TRBJ2-1, with TRBD2 identical over 7 bases. The junction had 6 bases not matched to a gene; V was cut back by 1 base and J by 0 bases. Per germline, CDR1 MNHEY and CDR2 SMNVEV (reference sequence). The CDR3 spans 17 residues. DNA of the CDR3: TGTGCCAGCAGTTTATGGCGACTAGCTAGCTCCTACAATGAGCAGTTCTTC. This gives the protein CASSLWRLASSYNEQFF.

The V gene is TRBV14, the J gene TRBJ1-2; 8 nucleotides line up with TRBD1. CDR3 length equals 15 residues. V lost 1 base and J lost 4; bases outside the gene matches: 5. Per germline, CDR1 SGHDN and CDR2 FVKESK. The CDR3 region has the DNA TGTGCCAGCAGCCAAGTAACAGGGGGAGCCTATGGCTACACCTTC. Protein product: CASSQVTGGAYGYTF.

The chain combines TRBV29-1 with TRBJ1-2; TRBD1 agrees at 7 bases. This CDR3 has 15 residues. Germline CDR1 SQVTM, CDR2 ANQGSEA. The junction had 10 bases not matched to a gene; V was cut back by 1 base and J by 5 bases. The CDR3 sequence: CSVEVYRTGEYGYTF. The CDR3 DNA follows: TGCAGCGTTGAAGTTTATAGGACAGGAGAGTATGGCTACACCTTC.

DNA for the CDR3: TGCGCCAGCAGCCAAGATCCTCTAAGGACAGGGGAGGTCACTGAAGCTTTCTTT. Protein sequence: CASSQDPLRTGEVTEAFF. The chain carries TRBV4-1 and TRBJ1-1, with TRBD1 identical over 9 bases. Germline loops: CDR1 MGHRA, CDR2 YSYEKL. The CDR3 runs to 18 residues. After removal of 0 bases from V and 4 bases from J, the junction contained 12 bases not matched to a gene.

The J gene is TRBJ1-2, the V gene TRBV5-4; possible D gene TRBD1, 6 bases. The length of the CDR3 is 17 residues. Germline V gene sequence: CDR1 SGHNT, CDR2 YYREEE (reference sequence). The ends were cut back, 4 bases at V and 7 bases at J, with 26 bases in the middle. The CDR3 here is CASSLVGFRGRIIGYTF. The CDR3 coding sequence is TGTGCCAGCAGCCTCGTAGGGTTCAGGGGACGAATTATTGGCTACACCTTC.

V gene TRBV27 combines with J gene TRBJ2-1; TRBD2 aligns across 9 bases. V gave up 6 bases and J gave up 8 bases; unmatched junction bases: 8. Germline V CDR1 and CDR2: MNHEY, SMNVEV (reference sequence). The CDR3 is made up of 14 amino acids. CDR3 bases: TGTGCCAGCAGAATAGCGGGAGTGGCGGATGAGCAGTTCTTC. This encodes CASRIAGVADEQFF.

The chain employs TRBV29-1 and TRBJ2-1, with unresolved D. The ends were cut back, 4 bases at V and 9 bases at J, with 10 bases in the middle. CDR3 size: 11 residues. Per germline, CDR1 SQVTM and CDR2 ANQGSEA. Here the CDR3 reads CSVGQTSEQFF. The CDR3 DNA follows: TGCAGCGTTGGTCAAACTTCTGAGCAGTTCTTC.

The J gene is TRBJ2-1, the V gene TRBV7-2, with no clear D. The CDR3 sequence is 14 residues long. From germline, CDR1 is SGHTA and CDR2 FQGNSA. The ends were cut back, 0 bases at V and 7 bases at J, with 10 bases in the middle. CDR3 protein: CASSLAPPQNEQFF. DNA of the CDR3: TGTGCCAGCAGCTTAGCGCCCCCACAGAATGAGCAGTTCTTC.

This clone was counted a single time. J is TRBJ2-5 and V is TRBV2; a possible D gene is TRBD2 (6 bases). CDR1 and CDR2 (germline): SNHLY, FYNNEI. The CDR3 has 12 amino acids. Trimming took off 7 bases at V and 4 bases at J, with 10 bases between the two ends. The CDR3 DNA reads as TGTGCCAGCACGCGGGAAAGAGAGACCCAGTACTTC. This codes for CASTRERETQYF.

J is TRBJ2-1 and V is TRBV13; a weak D match, TRBD2 (5 bases). Germline V lookup: CDR1 PRHDT, CDR2 FYEKMQ (reference sequence). This CDR3 contains 13 residues. V lost 2 bases to trimming and J lost 8 bases, with 10 bases between them. The CDR3 loop is CASSLRGPDEQFF. The CDR3 nucleotides are TGTGCCAGCAGCTTACGGGGTCCCGATGAGCAGTTCTTC.

The chain employs TRBV6-5 and TRBJ2-7, with 8 bases identical to TRBD2. The CDR3 runs to 15 residues. Germline CDR1 MNHEY, CDR2 SVGAGI. The junction had 14 bases not matched to a gene; V was cut back by 6 bases and J by 7 bases. CDR3 nucleotides: TGTGCCAGCAGGGGACTAGTAAGGGATATAGAGGAGCAGTACTTC. Amino acid sequence: CASRGLVRDIEEQYF.

The chain links TRBV29-1 to TRBJ2-7, with 8 bases matching TRBD2. Germline CDR1 reads SQVTM; CDR2 reads ANQGSEA. V dropped 5 bases and J dropped 3; count of bases not matched to a gene: 9. The CDR3 contains 14 residues. Here the CDR3 DNA reads TGCAGCGTTAAACCCGCCGGGACTAGCTACGAGCAGTACTTC. Amino acid sequence: CSVKPAGTSYEQYF.

This chain joins TRBV30 and TRBJ1-1; the D gene is possibly TRBD1 (5 bases). Germline lookup yields CDR1 GTSNPN and CDR2 SVGIG (reference sequence). CDR3 length equals 13 residues. Trimming cost V 4 bases and J 11 bases, with 20 bases left between them. The CDR3 DNA reads TGTGCCTGGAAAGCAAGGCAGGGTGGCACGGCTTTCTTT. It codes for CAWKARQGGTAFF.